The following is a T cell receptor beta chain sequence with its context. The data stem from a study of blood T cell repertoires in COVID-19. Study-wide context: The United States, Italy and Spain were the sources of the acute and convalescent COVID-19 samples. The analysed material was cDNA or gDNA that came from T cells, B-cell-depleted T cells, or PBMCs.

Per the authors' pipeline: Reference gene primer amplification gave nucleated cell count estimates. Sequencing used immunoSEQ multiplex PCR; TCRdb keeps in-frame clones, though not all of them. V and J calls and clone size are as listed in that table; D and trimming were resolved from the DNA. The data show more than 85,000 clones, with 70% to 90% seen just once and approximately 2% held by the top ten. The V gene end was trimmed by 4 bases and the J gene end by 1 base; junction bases not matched to a gene: 7. CDR3 length: 17 amino acids. CDR1 and CDR2 (germline): SGHRS, YFSETQ. The sequence was collected from a man aged 50 or older with active COVID-19. V is TRBV5-1 and J is TRBJ2-2; 10 bases fit TRBD1. The sample comprised peripheral blood. CDR3 DNA sequence: TGCGCCAGCAGCGACAGGGGGCGAGGGTTGAACACCGGGGAGCTGTTTTTT. It yields the protein CASSDRGRGLNTGELFF.